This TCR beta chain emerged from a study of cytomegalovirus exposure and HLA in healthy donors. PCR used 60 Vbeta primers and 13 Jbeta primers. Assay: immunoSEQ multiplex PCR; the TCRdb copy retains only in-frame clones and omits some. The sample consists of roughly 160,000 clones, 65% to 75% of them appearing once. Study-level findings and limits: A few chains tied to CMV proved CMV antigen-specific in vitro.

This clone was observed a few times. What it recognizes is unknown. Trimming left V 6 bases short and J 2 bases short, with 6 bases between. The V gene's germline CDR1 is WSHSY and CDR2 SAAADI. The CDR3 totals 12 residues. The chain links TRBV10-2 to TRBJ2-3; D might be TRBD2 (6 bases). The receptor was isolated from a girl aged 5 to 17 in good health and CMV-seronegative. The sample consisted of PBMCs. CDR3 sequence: CASRGLTDTQYF. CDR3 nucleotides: TGCGCCAGCAGGGGACTCACAGATACGCAGTATTTT.